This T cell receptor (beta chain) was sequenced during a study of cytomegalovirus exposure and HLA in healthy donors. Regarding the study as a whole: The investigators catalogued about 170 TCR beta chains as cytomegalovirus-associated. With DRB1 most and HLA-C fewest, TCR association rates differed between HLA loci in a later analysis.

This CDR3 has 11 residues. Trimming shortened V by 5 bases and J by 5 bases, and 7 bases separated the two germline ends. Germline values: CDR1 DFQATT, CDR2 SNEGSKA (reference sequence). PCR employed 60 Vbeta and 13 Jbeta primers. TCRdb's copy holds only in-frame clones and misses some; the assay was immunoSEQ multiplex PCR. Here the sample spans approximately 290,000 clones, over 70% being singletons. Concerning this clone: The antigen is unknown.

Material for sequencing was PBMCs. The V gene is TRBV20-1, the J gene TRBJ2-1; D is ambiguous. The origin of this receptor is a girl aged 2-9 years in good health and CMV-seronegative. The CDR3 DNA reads TGCAGTGCTCAAGCCAACAATGAGCAGTTCTTC. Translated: CSAQANNEQFF.